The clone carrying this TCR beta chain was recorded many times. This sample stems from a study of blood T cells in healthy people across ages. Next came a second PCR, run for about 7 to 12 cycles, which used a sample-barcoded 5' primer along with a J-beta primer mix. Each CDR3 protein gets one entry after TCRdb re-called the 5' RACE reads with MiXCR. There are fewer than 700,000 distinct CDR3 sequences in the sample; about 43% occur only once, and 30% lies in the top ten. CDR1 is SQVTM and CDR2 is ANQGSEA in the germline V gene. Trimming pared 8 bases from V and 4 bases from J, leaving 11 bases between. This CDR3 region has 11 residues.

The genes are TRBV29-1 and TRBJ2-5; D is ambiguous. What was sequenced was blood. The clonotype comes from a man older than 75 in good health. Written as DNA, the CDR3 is TGCAGCACCTTAATAACAGAGACCCAGTACTTC. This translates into CSTLITETQYF.